The 18 T cell receptor beta chains below come from one sample, sequenced in a study of OX40 agonist ivuxolimab in advanced cancers. Produced via immunoSEQ multiplex PCR; TCRdb's table is partial and in-frame only. The data contain about 64,000 clones, approximately 82% of them singletons. Sequenced material: CD4+ or CD8+ T cells sorted from blood, taken in a trial of the OX40 agonist ivuxolimab. These receptors were taken from an adult with an advanced solid tumor such as melanoma, head and neck, liver or kidney cancer.

The V and J genes are TRBV5-4 and TRBJ2-3, with TRBD1 matching 8 bases. This CDR3 has 16 residues. Germline lookup yields CDR1 SGHNT and CDR2 YYREEE (reference sequence). The V gene end was trimmed by 5 bases and the J gene end by 2 bases; junction bases not matched to a gene: 10. This CDR3 reads CASSLPGQGATDTQYF. CDR3 in DNA: TGTGCCAGCAGTTTACCCGGACAGGGCGCCACAGATACGCAGTATTTT.

This clone was counted once. The chain is built from TRBV6-1 and TRBJ1-3, with D unclear. CDR3 length: 17 residues. Trimming took off 1 base at V and 0 bases at J, with 13 bases between the two ends. The germline CDR1 and CDR2 sequences are MNHNS and SASEGT. CDR3 protein: CASSEVVQLYSGNTIYF. CDR3 nucleotides: TGTGCCAGCAGTGAAGTTGTACAGCTTTACTCTGGAAACACCATATATTTT.

This chain joins TRBV5-6 and TRBJ2-1; no clear D gene. Germline lookup yields CDR1 SGHDT and CDR2 YYEEEE. CDR3 length: 12 amino acids. V lost 0 bases and J lost 10, with 8 bases in between. The CDR3 region has the DNA TGTGCCAGCAGCTTGGCTTCTGCCGAGCAGTTCTTC. Protein sequence: CASSLASAEQFF. Using reference TRBV5-6 and TRBJ2-1 for the parts outside the CDR3, the full variable domain is DAGVTQSPTHLIKTRGQQVTLRCSPKSGHDTVSWYQQALGQGPQFIFQYYEEEERQRGNFPDRFSGHQFPNYSSELNVNALLLGDSALYLCASSLASAEQFFGPGTRLTVL.

This chain joins TRBV7-9 and TRBJ2-7, with TRBD1 matching 7 bases. Germline V gene data show CDR1 as SEHNR and CDR2 as FQNEAQ (reference sequence). The CDR3 contains 14 residues. After removal of 4 bases from V and 6 bases from J, the junction contained 9 bases not matched to a gene. In nucleotides, the CDR3 is TGTGCCAGCAGCTCGTCCAACAGGGGCAGCGAGCAGTACTTC. Encoded protein: CASSSSNRGSEQYF.

V gene TRBV4-1 combines with J gene TRBJ2-1; D is unclear. The CDR3 has 17 amino acids. Deletions cut 0 bases from V and 2 bases from J, with 14 bases between. Germline assignment: CDR1 MGHRA and CDR2 YSYEKL. As DNA, the CDR3 is TGCGCCAGCAGCCAAGAACGTGGGCTACTCACCTACAATGAGCAGTTCTTC. It codes for CASSQERGLLTYNEQFF.

The chain links TRBV6-5 to TRBJ1-1; D is ambiguous. The V gene's germline CDR1 is MNHEY and CDR2 SVGAGI. Trimming left V 5 bases short and J 5 bases short, with 12 bases between. This CDR3 has 13 residues. CDR3 protein: CASSIYLQTEAFF. CDR3 in DNA: TGTGCCAGCAGTATATACCTGCAGACTGAAGCTTTCTTT.

The V call is TRBV6-1, the J call TRBJ1-1; tentatively, D is TRBD1 (6 bases). CDR1 MNHNS and CDR2 SASEGT come from the germline V gene. The CDR3 extends over 14 amino acids. The germline V and J ends were trimmed by 6 bases and 0 bases, with 11 bases remaining between them. The CDR3 sequence: CASRRQALNTEAFF. Here the CDR3 DNA reads TGTGCCAGCAGACGACAGGCCTTGAACACTGAAGCTTTCTTT.

The J gene is TRBJ2-3, the V gene TRBV7-9; D remains unclear. The CDR3 loop spans 14 amino acids. V shed 0 bases and J shed 2 bases, with 6 bases lying between them. Germline values: CDR1 SEHNR, CDR2 FQNEAQ (reference sequence). The CDR3 nucleotides read TGTGCCAGCAGCTTAGCGATTAACACAGATACGCAGTATTTT. This translates into CASSLAINTDTQYF.

The chain has TRBV7-3 and TRBJ2-2; D perhaps matches TRBD1 (5 bases). This CDR3 spans 13 amino acids. Germline V gene lookup returns CDR1 SGHTA and CDR2 FQGTGA. Trimming cost V 5 bases and J 5 bases, with 9 bases left between them. CDR3 in amino acids: CASSPWTTGELFF. The DNA of the CDR3 is TGTGCCAGCAGCCCCTGGACAACCGGGGAGCTGTTTTTT.

The V call is TRBV19, the J call TRBJ2-7; 10 bases are shared with TRBD2. J gave up 2 bases and V 4 bases, and 2 bases lay outside the gene matches. Germline CDR1 and CDR2: LNHDA and SQIVND (reference sequence). The CDR3 covers 14 residues. In DNA, the CDR3 is TGTGCCAGTAGTAGACTAGCGGGCGCCTACGAGCAGTACTTC. Translating gives CASSRLAGAYEQYF.

V and J are TRBV6-1 and TRBJ1-2; 7 bases align to TRBD1. The CDR3 consists of 16 residues. V was pared by 4 bases and J by 0 bases, with 8 bases of the junction left unmatched. CDR1 and CDR2 (germline): MNHNS, SASEGT. CDR3 loop: CASSGVGTAANYGYTF. For the CDR3, the DNA is TGTGCCAGCAGTGGAGTCGGGACAGCAGCTAACTATGGCTACACCTTC.

Only a few counts were recorded for this clone. The rearrangement links TRBV19 to TRBJ2-1, with 10 bases lining up with TRBD2. The CDR3 has 15 amino acids. V shed 5 bases, J shed 4 bases, and the junction held 5 bases outside the gene matches. Germline-derived CDR1 and CDR2 are LNHDA and SQIVND (reference sequence). The CDR3 sequence: CASSLGTSAYNEQFF. Written as DNA, the CDR3 is TGTGCCAGTAGTCTCGGGACTAGCGCATACAATGAGCAGTTCTTC.

The rearrangement links TRBV5-6 to TRBJ1-3; the D is unclear. The CDR3 has 15 residues. The ends were cut back, 3 bases at V and 0 bases at J, with 10 bases in the middle. Looked up from germline, CDR1 is SGHDT and CDR2 is YYEEEE. CDR3 sequence reads: CASSSLMGSGNTIYF. The CDR3 bases are TGTGCCAGCAGCTCTCTCATGGGCTCTGGAAACACCATATATTTT.

This chain uses TRBV30 with TRBJ1-2; 9 nucleotides agree with TRBD1. This CDR3 is 14 amino acids long. CDR1 and CDR2 from the germline V gene are GTSNPN and SVGIG (reference sequence). Germline trimming cut 3 bases from V and 8 bases from J; bases unmatched to any gene: 10. The CDR3 DNA is TGTGCCTGGAGCGCGGGACAGGGTTTATTCGGCTACACCTTC. Its protein product is CAWSAGQGLFGYTF.

This rearrangement joins TRBV11-2 to TRBJ2-7, with D tentatively TRBD2 (5 bases). Trimming stripped 7 bases from V and 6 bases from J, with 19 bases between. The CDR3 has 14 amino acids. Germline values: CDR1 SGHAT, CDR2 FQNNGV. CDR3 coding DNA: TGTGCCAGCAACTCTGGCGGGTCCCAAACCGAGCAGTACTTC. Protein sequence: CASNSGGSQTEQYF.

The table lists this clone with a few counts. The genes are TRBV15 and TRBJ2-1; 8 bases agree with TRBD2. The germline CDR1 and CDR2 sequences are LNHNV and YYDKDF (reference sequence). Trimming at V came to 9 bases and at J to 6 bases, leaving 7 bases not matched to a gene. CDR3 size: 13 residues. The CDR3 loop is CATRGLGANEQFF. The CDR3 DNA reads TGTGCCACGAGGGGACTAGGGGCCAATGAGCAGTTCTTC. The whole variable domain, remainder taken from reference TRBV15 and TRBJ2-1, is DAMVIQNPRYQVTQFGKPVTLSCSQTLNHNVMYWYQQKSSQAPKLLFHYYDKDFNNEADTPDNFQSRRPNTSFCFLDIRSPGLGDTAMYLCATRGLGANEQFFGPGTRLTVL.

The V call is TRBV4-1, the J call TRBJ2-5; 7 bases align to TRBD1. The CDR3 sequence is 15 residues long. J lost 3 bases, V lost 3 bases, and 7 bases had no gene match. Germline CDR1 MGHRA, CDR2 YSYEKL. This CDR3 is CASSHRGQGEETQYF. CDR3 nucleotides: TGCGCCAGCAGCCATCGAGGGCAGGGGGAAGAGACCCAGTACTTC.

The V and J genes are TRBV2 and TRBJ2-7; TRBD1 matches at 8 bases. CDR3 length: 14 amino acids. Germline CDR1 SNHLY, CDR2 FYNNEI. Trimming removed 7 bases from V and 4 bases from J; junction bases left unmatched: 9. CDR3 DNA: TGTGCCAGCAATGGGCAGGGGGCGCGTTACGAGCAGTACTTC. Translating gives CASNGQGARYEQYF.